This T cell receptor beta chain was captured by sequencing in a study of CD8 T cells in Susac syndrome. Study-level points and caveats: Only a relatively small number of individuals were included in the TCR sequencing and HLA analysis.

A quantity of about 0.45 to 1 ug RNA underwent reverse transcription using random hexamers. Amplification of TCR beta CDR3 by immunoSEQ multiplex PCR spanned 54 Vbeta and 13 Jbeta. TCRdb analysed the immunoSEQ multiplex PCR reads with MiXCR anew, one entry per CDR3 protein. The sample carries 75,000 or so distinct CDR3 sequences, about 93% recorded once. This CDR3 spans 15 amino acids. J was trimmed by 5 bases and V by 6 bases; bases with no gene match: 8. The germline V gene encodes CDR1 LGHDT and CDR2 YNNKEL (reference sequence). TEMRA cells were FACS-enriched and CD8+ and CD4+ T cells negatively isolated. Notes on this clonotype: Its antigen is undetermined.

The V call is TRBV3-1, the J call TRBJ2-2, with 8 bases matching TRBD1. This clonotype originated in a human donor with Susac syndrome. Input material: CD8+ T cells from PBMCs. Here the CDR3 reads CASRGGQGWTGELFF. The DNA of the CDR3 is TGTGCCAGCAGAGGAGGACAGGGATGGACCGGGGAGCTGTTTTTT.